The 17 T cell receptor beta chains given below trace back to one sample, sequenced in a study of T cell changes during pregnancy in multiple sclerosis. Sequenced by immunoSEQ multiplex PCR; TCRdb stores in-frame clones only, minus some. The sample yields under 40,000 clones, roughly nine tenths seen once. The sequenced sample was CD8+ T cells from peripheral blood mononuclear cells, obtained in the first trimester of pregnancy. The receptors were sampled from a female donor with multiple sclerosis, enrolled in a pregnancy study.

This chain joins TRBV21-1 and TRBJ2-7; the table assigns TRBD1, which was not confirmed against the DNA. TRBV21-1 is a listed pseudogene. The CDR3 consists of 16 residues. CDR3: CASSRTGTERNNEQYF. The CDR3 DNA is TGTGCCAGCAGCAGAACCGGGACAGAGAGAAATAACGAGCAGTACTTC.

The chain employs TRBV7-9 and TRBJ2-7; 7 nucleotides agree with TRBD1. Germline CDR1 SEHNR, CDR2 FQNEAQ (reference sequence). V trimming: 5 bases; J trimming: 1 base; junction bases outside the gene matches: 5. CDR3 length equals 14 residues. In nucleotides, the CDR3 is TGTGCCAGCAGCCCTCCGGGACAGTCCTACGAGCAGTACTTC. Protein product: CASSPPGQSYEQYF.

A single count supports this clone. The J gene is TRBJ2-3, the V gene TRBV7-6; perhaps TRBD2 as D (6 bases). Between the trimmed V and J ends, which lost 0 bases and 4 bases, there was a span of 17 bases. The CDR3 covers 17 residues. Germline-derived CDR1 and CDR2 are SGHVS and FNYEAQ. This CDR3 is CASSLAPSGGSPDTQYF. CDR3 nucleotide sequence: TGTGCCAGCAGCTTAGCCCCATCTGGGGGGTCCCCAGATACGCAGTATTTT.

The table lists this clone with a count of one. The chain has TRBV27 and TRBJ2-1, with TRBD2 matching 11 bases. The V segment lost 1 base and the J segment 7 bases; nucleotides outside the gene matches: 3. The CDR3 length is 15 residues. Germline values: CDR1 MNHEY, CDR2 SMNVEV (reference sequence). CDR3 in amino acids: CASSLLRLAGNEQFF. The CDR3 coding sequence is TGTGCCAGCAGTTTATTGAGACTAGCGGGAAATGAGCAGTTCTTC.

The J gene is TRBJ2-2, the V gene TRBV28, with a possible D match to TRBD2 (5 bases). V lost 3 bases, J lost 6 bases, and 5 bases lay in between. Germline CDR1 MDHEN, CDR2 SYDVKM. The CDR3 has 12 residues. In DNA, the CDR3 is TGTGCCAGCAGTTTGCGGGCCGGGGAGCTGTTTTTT. It codes for CASSLRAGELFF.

The gene calls are TRBV7-9 and TRBJ2-7, with TRBD2 as a possible D gene (5 bases). The CDR3 covers 16 residues. V gave up 4 bases and J gave up 0 bases, with 16 bases separating them. Germline assignment: CDR1 SEHNR and CDR2 FQNEAQ (reference sequence). CDR3 sequence: CASSSPPRGTSYEQYF. CDR3 nucleotides: TGTGCCAGCAGCTCCCCCCCCCGGGGAACCTCCTACGAGCAGTACTTC.

V is TRBV6-5 and J is TRBJ2-2; a possible D gene is TRBD1 (6 bases). Germline V CDR1 and CDR2: MNHEY, SVGAGI. Deletions cut 2 bases from V and 5 bases from J, with 6 bases between. This CDR3 has 13 residues. The chain's CDR3 is CASSYRGTGELFF. For the CDR3, the DNA is TGTGCCAGCAGTTACAGGGGGACCGGGGAGCTGTTTTTT.

The chain couples TRBV5-1 to TRBJ2-3, with D perhaps TRBD2 (6 bases). Trimming left V 3 bases short and J 3 bases short, with 11 bases between. The CDR3 length is 14 residues. Germline CDR1 reads SGHRS; CDR2 reads YFSETQ. CDR3 in DNA: TGCGCCAGCAGCTGGGGGAGGTATACAGATACGCAGTATTTT. Translation: CASSWGRYTDTQYF.

The CDR3 loop is CASSPLNTEAFF. In DNA form, the CDR3 reads TGTGCCAGCAGCCCATTGAACACTGAAGCTTTCTTT. The gene calls are TRBV5-6 and TRBJ1-1; no firm D call. The V gene lost 4 bases and the J gene lost 0 bases, with 4 bases spanning the gap. This CDR3 is built from 12 residues. Germline-derived CDR1 and CDR2 are SGHDT and YYEEEE. The whole variable domain, remainder taken from reference TRBV5-6 and TRBJ1-1, is DAGVTQSPTHLIKTRGQQVTLRCSPKSGHDTVSWYQQALGQGPQFIFQYYEEEERQRGNFPDRFSGHQFPNYSSELNVNALLLGDSALYLCASSPLNTEAFFGQGTRLTVV.

This clone showed up just once. CDR3 sequence (DNA): TGTGCCAGCACCTTGCGTGTCGGAGGGACTGAAGCTTTCTTT. The encoded protein is CASTLRVGGTEAFF. This chain uses TRBV28 with TRBJ1-1; no clear D. The CDR3 is 14 amino acids. V was clipped by 7 bases and J by 5 bases, with 17 bases between them. Looked up from germline, CDR1 is MDHEN and CDR2 is SYDVKM.

The chain has TRBV6-5 and TRBJ2-7, with D tentatively TRBD1 (6 bases). This CDR3 contains 15 residues. Germline V gene sequence: CDR1 MNHEY, CDR2 SVGAGI. V lost 2 bases and J lost 0, with 11 bases in between. CDR3 protein: CASSYGGTFSYEQYF. In nucleotides, the CDR3 is TGTGCCAGCAGTTACGGTGGGACATTCTCCTACGAGCAGTACTTC.

The chain employs TRBV7-2 and TRBJ1-4; 8 nucleotides agree with TRBD1. This CDR3 comprises 13 residues. Germline CDR1 reads SGHTA; CDR2 reads FQGNSA. V shed 6 bases and J 8 bases; nucleotides not matched to a gene: 5. CDR3 amino acids: CASRGQGREKLFF. The CDR3, as DNA: TGTGCCAGCAGAGGACAGGGTCGAGAAAAACTGTTTTTT.

This chain uses TRBV4-3 with TRBJ2-2; TRBD1 might be the D (6 bases). This CDR3 region has 14 residues. The germline gives CDR1 LGHNA, CDR2 YSLEER. V was cut by 4 bases and J by 8 bases, with 14 bases left in between. The CDR3 nucleotides read TGCGCCAGCAGCCCTGGACAGAGCTCGGGGGAGCTGTTTTTT. It is translated as CASSPGQSSGELFF.

The chain links TRBV5-5 to TRBJ2-7, with TRBD2 as a possible D gene (5 bases). Germline V gives CDR1 SGHKS, CDR2 YYEKEE (reference sequence). V was cut by 5 bases and J by 2 bases, with 14 bases left in between. The CDR3 contains 14 residues. CDR3: CASRVGVSTYEQYF. In DNA form, the CDR3 reads TGTGCCAGCAGAGTGGGAGTATCGACCTACGAGCAGTACTTC.

The chain joins TRBV27 to TRBJ2-2, with D tentatively TRBD2 (6 bases). Trimming took 0 bases from V and 4 from J, leaving 12 bases between them. Per the germline V gene, CDR1 is MNHEY and CDR2 is SMNVEV (reference sequence). CDR3 length: 16 amino acids. The DNA of the CDR3 is TGTGCCAGCAGTTTATCGGGGAGGATCATCACCGGGGAGCTGTTTTTT. This gives the protein CASSLSGRIITGELFF.

This clone was seen only once. The rearrangement uses TRBV28 and TRBJ2-1, with D maybe TRBD2 (7 bases). CDR3 length equals 20 residues. CDR1 is MDHEN and CDR2 is SYDVKM in the germline V gene. V shed 2 bases and J shed 3 bases, with 26 bases lying between them. CDR3 in amino acids: CASSLRGEVGSGFFYNEQFF. For the CDR3, the DNA is TGTGCCAGCAGTTTAAGGGGGGAGGTAGGTAGCGGGTTTTTCTACAATGAGCAGTTCTTC.

This chain links TRBV16 with TRBJ2-1; a weak D match, TRBD2 (6 bases). Germline V gene data show CDR1 as KGHSY and CDR2 as FQNENV. The V end was cut by 0 bases, the J end by 7 bases, with 13 bases between. This CDR3 is built from 15 residues. The CDR3 protein is CASSQSGASDNEQFF. In nucleotides, the CDR3 is TGTGCCAGCAGCCAATCGGGCGCTAGCGATAATGAGCAGTTCTTC.